This T cell receptor beta chain appears in the sequencing data of a study of cytomegalovirus exposure and HLA in healthy donors. Study as a whole: Some 200 million T cells yielded 100 million or so unique TCR beta sequences, as an earlier analysis found. Study observations and caveats: Both high specificity and high sensitivity reportedly marked the classifier's diagnosis of cytomegalovirus status. Later analysis associated a missense DCLRE1C variant with TCR beta V- and J-gene trimming.

13 Jbeta primers and 60 Vbeta primers were used for the PCR. Some clones are missing from TCRdb's copy, which holds only in-frame ones; the method was immunoSEQ multiplex PCR. The table has 150,000 or so clones, nearly 80% seen once; the top ten hold around 0.97%. Trimming pared 2 bases from V and 2 bases from J, leaving 8 bases between. CDR3 length equals 14 residues. Germline V lookup: CDR1 MNHEY, CDR2 SMNVEV (reference sequence). A remark on this clone: Antigen: not known.

The V and J genes are TRBV27 and TRBJ2-3; D perhaps matches TRBD2 (5 bases). The sample comprised PBMCs. The receptor was isolated from a woman aged 45-59 years in good health and CMV-seropositive. In DNA form, the CDR3 reads TGTGCCAGCAGTTTAATGACTAACACAGATACGCAGTATTTT. Translation gives CASSLMTNTDTQYF.